The 11 T cell receptor beta chains listed next were all sequenced from one sample in a study of blood T cells in healthy people across ages. With a J-beta primer mix and a sample-barcoded 5' primer, a second PCR ran 7 to 11 cycles. TCRdb ran MiXCR on the 5' RACE reads and lists one entry per CDR3 protein. This repertoire shows 1.5 million to 2 million distinct CDR3 sequences, 28% found once; its top ten account for 7.7%. Sequencing was done on a sample of blood. Source of these receptors: a woman aged 25 to 39 in good health.

There are a few counts of this clonotype. The CDR3: CSVVLTSGGNEQFF. The CDR3, as DNA: TGCAGCGTTGTCTTGACTAGCGGGGGCAATGAGCAGTTCTTC. The chain uses TRBV29-1 and TRBJ2-1; 12 bases align to TRBD2. The CDR3 runs to 14 residues. The ends lost 4 bases at V and 6 bases at J; junction bases unmatched: 4. From germline, CDR1 is SQVTM and CDR2 ANQGSEA.

This sequence joins TRBV5-1 and TRBJ2-5; D may match TRBD1 or TRBD2 (5 bases each). The V gene's germline CDR1 is SGHRS and CDR2 YFSETQ. The CDR3 length is 16 residues. Trimming stripped 4 bases from V and 2 bases from J, with 18 bases between. In DNA form, the CDR3 reads TGCGCCAGCAGCGGTTCCCTGGGGACGGAACAAGAGACCCAGTACTTC. Its translation: CASSGSLGTEQETQYF.

The chain carries TRBV4-3 and TRBJ2-3; D is unresolved. Trimming shortened V by 5 bases and J by 5 bases, and 11 bases separated the two germline ends. From germline, CDR1 is LGHNA and CDR2 YSLEER. The CDR3 spans 13 residues. CDR3 bases: TGCGCCAGCAGCTCCCAAAGCGTAGATACGCAGTATTTT. Translation gives CASSSQSVDTQYF.

This clonotype has only a few counts. J is TRBJ2-2 and V is TRBV5-1; the match to TRBD1 covers 8 bases. The CDR3 covers 16 residues. V lost 4 bases to trimming and J lost 1 base; unmatched junction nucleotides: 6. The germline gives CDR1 SGHRS, CDR2 YFSETQ. CDR3: CASSTTGTGNTGELFF. CDR3 DNA sequence: TGCGCCAGCAGCACTACCGGGACAGGGAACACCGGGGAGCTGTTTTTT.

V gene TRBV20-1 combines with J gene TRBJ1-2, with D perhaps matching TRBD1 (5 bases). Trimming cost V 3 bases and J 4 bases, with 15 bases left between them. Germline V gives CDR1 DFQATT, CDR2 SNEGSKA (reference sequence). The CDR3 sequence is 14 residues long. In nucleotides, the CDR3 is TGCAGTGCTAGTCAAAGTGGGACGGGCTATGGCTACACCTTC. Its protein is CSASQSGTGYGYTF.

This chain connects TRBV9 to TRBJ1-1, with TRBD1 identical over 7 bases. The CDR3 spans 15 residues. Germline V gene lookup returns CDR1 SGDLS and CDR2 YYNGEE. V gave up 0 bases and J gave up 4 bases; unmatched junction bases: 6. Here the CDR3 reads CASSVGTRGSTEAFF. The CDR3 coding sequence is TGTGCCAGCAGCGTAGGGACCAGGGGGTCCACTGAAGCTTTCTTT.

This clonotype was counted many times. This chain uses TRBV12-3 or TRBV12-4 with TRBJ2-1; TRBD2 is a possible D gene (6 bases). Trimming took 5 bases from V and 6 from J, leaving 14 bases between them. The CDR3 contains 14 residues. The CDR3 nucleotides read TGTGCCAGCAGTACCTCCGGGACTGTCAATGAGCAGTTCTTC. Amino acid sequence: CASSTSGTVNEQFF.

The chain has TRBV12-3 or TRBV12-4 and TRBJ1-6; D is uncertain. With 5 bases removed from V and 11 bases from J, the gap between germline ends came to 13 bases. The CDR3 has 13 residues. CDR3 region: CASSPRVETPLHF. The CDR3 coding sequence is TGTGCCAGCAGTCCTAGAGTCGAGACACCCCTCCACTTT.

The chain combines TRBV7-2 with TRBJ2-5; the match to TRBD2 covers 7 bases. Unmatched junction bases numbered 10, after V lost 4 bases and J lost 2 bases. The CDR3 runs 16 residues. Germline V lookup: CDR1 SGHTA, CDR2 FQGNSA. The CDR3 DNA is TGTGCCAGCAGCTCTCGGCAAGGCGGGGGACAAGAGACCCAGTACTTC. Translated: CASSSRQGGGQETQYF.

The chain recombines TRBV20-1 with TRBJ2-4; no definite D call. The CDR3 length is 15 residues. V shed 0 bases and J shed 0 bases, with 9 bases lying between them. Germline loops: CDR1 DFQATT, CDR2 SNEGSKA (reference sequence). The CDR3 here is CSAREAIGAKNIQYF. DNA for the CDR3: TGCAGTGCTAGAGAAGCCATTGGAGCCAAAAACATTCAGTACTTC.

In its sample, this clonotype was seen a few times. The chain links TRBV4-1 to TRBJ2-3; D is perhaps TRBD1 (7 bases). Trimming took 1 base from V and 3 from J, leaving 11 bases between them. This CDR3 has 15 amino acids. The germline CDR1 and CDR2 sequences are MGHRA and YSYEKL. The CDR3 bases are TGCGCCAGCAGCCAAGGCAGGGGGGAAACAGATACGCAGTATTTT. Amino acids: CASSQGRGETDTQYF.